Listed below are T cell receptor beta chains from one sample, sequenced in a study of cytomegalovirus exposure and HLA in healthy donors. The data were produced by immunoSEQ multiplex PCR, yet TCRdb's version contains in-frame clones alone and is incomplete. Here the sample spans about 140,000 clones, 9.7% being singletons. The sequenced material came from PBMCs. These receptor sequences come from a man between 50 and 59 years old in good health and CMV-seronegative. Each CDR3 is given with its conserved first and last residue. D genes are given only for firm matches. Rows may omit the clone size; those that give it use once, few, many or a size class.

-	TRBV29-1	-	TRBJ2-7	TGCAGCGTTGAATCCGGGGATCAGGCTTCTTACGAGCAGTACTTC	CSVESGDQASYEQYF
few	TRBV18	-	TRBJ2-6	TGTGCCAGCTCCCAACAGGTCGCTGGGGCCAACGTCCTGACTTTC	CASSQQVAGANVLTF
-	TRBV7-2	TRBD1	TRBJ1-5	TGTGCCAGCAGCCCCACGCGACAGGGAAGGGGGAGCAATCAGCCCCAGCATTTT	CASSPTRQGRGSNQPQHF
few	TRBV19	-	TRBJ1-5	TGTGCCAGTAGTAGATTAGAGGGCAATCAGCCCCAGCATTTT	CASSRLEGNQPQHF
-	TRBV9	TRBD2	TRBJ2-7	TGTGCCAGCAGCCCGAGACTAGCGGGGGACCTCCCCCACGAGCAGTACTTC	CASSPRLAGDLPHEQYF
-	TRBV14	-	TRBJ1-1	TGTGCCAGCAGCCAAGGACAGTATGAAGCTTTCTTT	CASSQGQYEAFF
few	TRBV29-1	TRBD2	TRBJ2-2	TGCAGCGGTGGGGGGCTAGCGGGCCGTCAGAACACCGGGGAGCTGTTTTTT	CSGGGLAGRQNTGELFF
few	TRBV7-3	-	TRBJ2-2	TGTGCCAGCAGCTTAACGTACGGTGGTCAGCTGTTTTTT	CASSLTYGGQLFF
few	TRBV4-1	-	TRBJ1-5	TGCGCCAGCAGCCAAGGAAACGGGCGGGAGCCCCAGCATTTT	CASSQGNGREPQHF
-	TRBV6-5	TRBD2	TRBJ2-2	TGTGCCAGCAGTTCGGGACTAGCGGGGGGCACCGGGGAGCTGTTTTTT	CASSSGLAGGTGELFF
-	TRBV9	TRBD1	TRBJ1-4	TGTGCCAGCAGCGCCCAACCGACAGGGGGCAATGAAAAACTGTTTTTT	CASSAQPTGGNEKLFF
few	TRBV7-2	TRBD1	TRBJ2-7	TGTGCCAGCAGCTTAGCAGGGACAGGGGACGAGCAGTACTTC	CASSLAGTGDEQYF
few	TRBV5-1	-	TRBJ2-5	TGCGCCAGCAGCCAAAACCAAGAGACCCAGTACTTC	CASSQNQETQYF
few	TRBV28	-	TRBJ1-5	TGTGCCACCCTAGGTGGATACAATCAGCCCCAGCATTTT	CATLGGYNQPQHF
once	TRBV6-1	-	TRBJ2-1	TGTGCCAGCAGTGACCCTGCGGCCGGCTCTTACAATGAGCAGTTCTTC	CASSDPAAGSYNEQFF
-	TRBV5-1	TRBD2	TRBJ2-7	TGCGCCAGCAGCTCCCTAGCGGGAACTTCCTACGAGCAGTACTTC	CASSSLAGTSYEQYF
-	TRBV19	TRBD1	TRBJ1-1	TGTGCCAGTAGCCGAGACAGGGCTGCTGAAGCTTTCTTT	CASSRDRAAEAFF
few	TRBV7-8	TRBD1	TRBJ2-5	TGTGCCAGCAGCTTGGGACAGGCAGACCAAGAGACCCAGTACTTC	CASSLGQADQETQYF
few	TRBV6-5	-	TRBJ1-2	TGTGCCAGCAGTTATGGGGACACCCGAAACTATGGCTACACCTTC	CASSYGDTRNYGYTF
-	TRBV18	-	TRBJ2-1	TGTGCCAGCTCACTCCTAGACAATGAGCAGTTCTTC	CASSLLDNEQFF
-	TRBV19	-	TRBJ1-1	TGTGCCAGTAAGGGGGACGGGCAGGCCGATAACACTGAAGCTTTCTTT	CASKGDGQADNTEAFF
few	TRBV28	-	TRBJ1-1	TGTGCCAGCAGTCCCCGCCTGGAGGCCACTGAAGCTTTCTTT	CASSPRLEATEAFF
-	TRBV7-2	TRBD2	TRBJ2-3	TGTGCCAGCAGCTTTAGCGGGAGGGCCCTAGATACGCAGTATTTT	CASSFSGRALDTQYF
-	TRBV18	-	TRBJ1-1	TGTGCCAGCTCACCACAGGAGGCGAACACTGAAGCTTTCTTT	CASSPQEANTEAFF
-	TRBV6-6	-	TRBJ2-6	TGTGCCAGCAGCCACAGCCGGTCCTCTGGGGCCAACGTCCTGACTTTC	CASSHSRSSGANVLTF
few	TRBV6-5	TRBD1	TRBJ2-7	TGTGCCAGCAGTTACTCGCCGGGGACAGGGTCCTACGAGCAGTACTTC	CASSYSPGTGSYEQYF
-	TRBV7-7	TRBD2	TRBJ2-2	TGTGCCAGCAGCTTAGTGCCGGGAGGGCCAGGGGAGCTGTTTTTT	CASSLVPGGPGELFF
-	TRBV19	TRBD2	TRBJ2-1	TGTGCCAGTAGCCTGACTAGCGGGAGGGCAAGCTACAATGAGCAGTTCTTC	CASSLTSGRASYNEQFF
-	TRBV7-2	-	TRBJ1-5	TGTGCCAGCAGCTCCCAGGGAGGACAGCCCCAGCATTTT	CASSSQGGQPQHF
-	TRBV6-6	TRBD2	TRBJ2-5	TGTGCCAGCGAACTGACTAGCGGGGGAGAGACCCAGTACTTC	CASELTSGGETQYF
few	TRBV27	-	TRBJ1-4	TGTGCCAGCAGGTTACGGGGTATTAATGAAAAACTGTTTTTT	CASRLRGINEKLFF
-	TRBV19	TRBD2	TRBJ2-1	TGTGCCAGTAGTGCGAGCTGGACTAGCAGTGGGAATGAGCAGTTCTTC	CASSASWTSSGNEQFF
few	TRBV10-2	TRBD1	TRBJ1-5	TGCGCCAGCAGTGATGGGACAGGGGAGAGCAATCAGCCCCAGCATTTT	CASSDGTGESNQPQHF
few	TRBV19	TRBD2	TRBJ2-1	TGTGCCAGTAGTATATCGCCTGGGGCTAGCGGCACATACAATGAGCAGTTCTTC	CASSISPGASGTYNEQFF
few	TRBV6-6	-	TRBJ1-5	TGTGCCAGCAGCCTCTCAGACTCCTTAAATCAGCCCCAGCATTTT	CASSLSDSLNQPQHF
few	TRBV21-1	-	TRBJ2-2	TGTGCCAGCAGCGATAGGGTCCGGGACAGGGTCGTGAAAAGCACCGGGGAGCTGTTTTTT	CASSDRVRDRVVKSTGELFF
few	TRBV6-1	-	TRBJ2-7	TGTGCCAGCAGTGATCCCAGGGGAACCACCTACGAGCAGTACTTC	CASSDPRGTTYEQYF
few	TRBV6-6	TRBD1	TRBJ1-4	TGTGCCAGCAGTCGCGGACAGGGGATGAATGAAAAACTGTTTTTT	CASSRGQGMNEKLFF
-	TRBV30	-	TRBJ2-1	TGTGCCTGGAATAGCGGAGTCTCCTACAATGAGCAGTTCTTC	CAWNSGVSYNEQFF
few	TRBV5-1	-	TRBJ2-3	TGCGCCAGCAGCTTGGGAGGGAGCCCCACAGATACGCAGTATTTT	CASSLGGSPTDTQYF
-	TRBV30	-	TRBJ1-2	TGTGCCTGGAGTGTATCGGGGTCCTCCTTCTATGGCTACACCTTC	CAWSVSGSSFYGYTF
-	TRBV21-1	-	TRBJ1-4	TGTGCCAGCTGGGGGGGTTGGGAGACTAATGAAAAACTGTTTTTT	CASWGGWETNEKLFF
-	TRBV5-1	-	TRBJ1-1	TGCGCCAGCAGCTTGGTTGGCCTAGGGGGGGGTGACACTGAAGCTTTCTTT	CASSLVGLGGGDTEAFF
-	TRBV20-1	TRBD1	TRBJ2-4	TGCAGTGCTAGAGAAGGACAGGTTCAGTACTTC	CSAREGQVQYF
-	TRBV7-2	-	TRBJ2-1	TGTGCCAGCAGCCGGGACACTTCCTACAATGAGCAGTTCTTC	CASSRDTSYNEQFF
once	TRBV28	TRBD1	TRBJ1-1	TGTGCCAGCAGACCCGGACAGGTGAACACTGAAGCTTTCTTT	CASRPGQVNTEAFF